The clone carrying this T cell receptor beta chain has just one count. In the authors' methods: Junction-only sequences without quality scores were provided by ImmunoSEQ, so filtering was different. The repertoire was sequenced with immunoSEQ multiplex PCR; TCRdb's copy has only in-frame clones and lacks some. That table is the source of V, J and clone size, and D and trimming were worked out from the DNA. The sample lists more than 400,000 clones, about 96% occurring once. Negatively enriched CD4+ T cells were divided by CD45RA into naive and memory. The data were obtained in a study of shared clonotypes between healthy human individuals. About the research overall: The plates for each donor numbered three CD4 naive, three CD4 memory, two CD8 naive and one CD8 memory.

The germline V and J ends were trimmed by 1 base and 3 bases, with 8 bases remaining between them. Germline CDR1 is SGHKS and CDR2 is YYEKEE (reference sequence). The CDR3 has 15 amino acids. This clonotype was obtained from a woman younger than 45 in good health. J is TRBJ2-6 and V is TRBV5-5; D unresolved. The sequencing input was naive CD4+ T cells sorted from blood. As to subset: CD45RA+ positively selected. In DNA, the CDR3 is TGTGCCAGCAGCTTGTTCATCCATGGGGCCAACGTCCTGACTTTC. Protein sequence: CASSLFIHGANVLTF.